The T cell receptor beta chain under discussion was sequenced for a study of blood T cell repertoires in COVID-19. In the study overall: Samples representing acute and convalescent COVID-19 were sourced from the United States, Italy and Spain.

Germline V lookup: CDR1 SGHAT, CDR2 FQNNGV. Trimming removed 5 bases from V and 2 bases from J; junction bases left unmatched: 6. The CDR3 extends over 15 amino acids. This clone came up once. In the original processing: By means of reference gene primer amplification, nucleated cell counts were estimated. Produced via immunoSEQ multiplex PCR; TCRdb's table is partial and in-frame only. V and J calls and clone size are copied from that table; D and trimming were computed from the DNA. The data show about 480,000 clones, roughly 89% seen once. The specimen was peripheral blood. The source is a man between 18 and 35 years old with COVID-19, enrolled during active disease. This chain links TRBV11-2 with TRBJ1-3, with TRBD1 matching 7 bases. The CDR3 bases are TGTGCCAGCAGCATGCAGGGGGTAGCTGGAAACACCATATATTTT. Protein: CASSMQGVAGNTIYF.